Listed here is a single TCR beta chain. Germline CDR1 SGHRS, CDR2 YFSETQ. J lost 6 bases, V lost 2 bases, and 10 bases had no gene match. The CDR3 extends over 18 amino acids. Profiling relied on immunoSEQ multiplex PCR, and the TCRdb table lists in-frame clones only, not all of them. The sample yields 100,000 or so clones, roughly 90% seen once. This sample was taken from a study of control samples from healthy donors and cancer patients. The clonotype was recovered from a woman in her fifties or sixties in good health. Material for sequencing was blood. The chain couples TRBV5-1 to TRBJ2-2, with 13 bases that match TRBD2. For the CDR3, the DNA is TGCGCCAGCAGCTTACTAGCGGGAGGGCCGGGGCCACCCGGGGAGCTGTTTTTT. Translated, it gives CASSLLAGGPGPPGELFF.